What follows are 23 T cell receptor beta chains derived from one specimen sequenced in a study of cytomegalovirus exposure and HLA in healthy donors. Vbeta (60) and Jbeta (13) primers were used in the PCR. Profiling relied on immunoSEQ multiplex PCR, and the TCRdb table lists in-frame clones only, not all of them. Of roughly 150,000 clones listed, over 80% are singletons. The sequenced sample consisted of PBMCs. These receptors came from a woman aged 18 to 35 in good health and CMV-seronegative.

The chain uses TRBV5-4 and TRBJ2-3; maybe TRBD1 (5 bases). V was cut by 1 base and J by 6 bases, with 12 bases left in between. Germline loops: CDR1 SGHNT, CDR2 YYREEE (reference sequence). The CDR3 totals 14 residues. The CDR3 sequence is CASSLSGIDDTQYF. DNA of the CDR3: TGTGCCAGCAGCTTGTCAGGGATTGACGATACGCAGTATTTT.

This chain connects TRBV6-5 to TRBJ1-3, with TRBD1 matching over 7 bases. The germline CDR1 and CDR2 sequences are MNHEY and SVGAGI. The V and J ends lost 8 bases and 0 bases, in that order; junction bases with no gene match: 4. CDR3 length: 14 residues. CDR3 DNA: TGTGCCAGCTCGACAGGGAACTCTGGAAACACCATATATTTT. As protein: CASSTGNSGNTIYF.

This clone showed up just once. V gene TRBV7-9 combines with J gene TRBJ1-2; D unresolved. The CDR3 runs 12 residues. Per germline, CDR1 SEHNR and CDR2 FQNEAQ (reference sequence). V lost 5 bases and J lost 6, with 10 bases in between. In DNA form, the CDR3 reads TGTGCCAGCAGCGGCCCCATGGATGGCTACACCTTC. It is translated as CASSGPMDGYTF.

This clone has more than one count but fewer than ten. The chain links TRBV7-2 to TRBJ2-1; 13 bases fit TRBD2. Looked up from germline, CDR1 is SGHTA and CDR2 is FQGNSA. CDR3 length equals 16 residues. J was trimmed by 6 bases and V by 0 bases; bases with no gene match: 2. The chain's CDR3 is CASSLAGLAGVNEQFF. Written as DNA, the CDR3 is TGTGCCAGCAGCTTAGCAGGACTAGCGGGGGTCAATGAGCAGTTCTTC.

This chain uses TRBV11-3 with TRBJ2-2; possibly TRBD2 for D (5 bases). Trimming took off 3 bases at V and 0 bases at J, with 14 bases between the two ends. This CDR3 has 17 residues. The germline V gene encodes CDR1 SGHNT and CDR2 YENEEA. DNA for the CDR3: TGTGCCAGCAGCTTTCGGTCCCGGGGAGCGAACACCGGGGAGCTGTTTTTT. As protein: CASSFRSRGANTGELFF.

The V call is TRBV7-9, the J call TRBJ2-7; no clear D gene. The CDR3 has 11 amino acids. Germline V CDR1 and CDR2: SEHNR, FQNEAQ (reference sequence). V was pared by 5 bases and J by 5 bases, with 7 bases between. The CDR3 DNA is TGTGCCAGCAGCGTGTCAAACGAGCAGTACTTC. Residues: CASSVSNEQYF.

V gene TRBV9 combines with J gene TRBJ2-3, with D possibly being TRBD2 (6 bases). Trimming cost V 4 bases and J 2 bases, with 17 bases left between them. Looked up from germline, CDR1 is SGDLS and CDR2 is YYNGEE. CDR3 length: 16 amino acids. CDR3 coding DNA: TGTGCCAGCAGCCCTCGAATGGGGGGTCACACAGATACGCAGTATTTT. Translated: CASSPRMGGHTDTQYF. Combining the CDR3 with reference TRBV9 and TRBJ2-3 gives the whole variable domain DSGVTQTPKHLITATGQRVTLRCSPRSGDLSVYWYQQSLDQGLQFLIQYYNGEERAKGNILERFSAQQFPDLHSELNLSSLELGDSALYFCASSPRMGGHTDTQYFGPGTRLTVL.

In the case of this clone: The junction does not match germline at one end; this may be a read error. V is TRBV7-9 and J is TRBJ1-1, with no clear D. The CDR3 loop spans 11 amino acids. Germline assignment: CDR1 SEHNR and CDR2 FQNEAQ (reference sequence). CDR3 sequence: CSSTPVGEAFF. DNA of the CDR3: TGTTCCAGCACCCCGGTTGGTGAAGCTTTCTTT.

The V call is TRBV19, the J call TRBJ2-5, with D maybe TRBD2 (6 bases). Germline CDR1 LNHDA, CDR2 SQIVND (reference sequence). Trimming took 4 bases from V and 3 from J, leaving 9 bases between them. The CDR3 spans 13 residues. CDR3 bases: TGTGCCAGTAGTACTTGGGGGGAAGAGACCCAGTACTTC. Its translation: CASSTWGEETQYF.

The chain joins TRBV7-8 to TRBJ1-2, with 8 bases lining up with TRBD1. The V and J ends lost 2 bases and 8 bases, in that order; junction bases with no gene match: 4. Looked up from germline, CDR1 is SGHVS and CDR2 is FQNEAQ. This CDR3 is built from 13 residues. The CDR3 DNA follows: TGTGCCAGCAGCTTACAGGGGGCGGGGGGCTACACCTTC. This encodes CASSLQGAGGYTF.

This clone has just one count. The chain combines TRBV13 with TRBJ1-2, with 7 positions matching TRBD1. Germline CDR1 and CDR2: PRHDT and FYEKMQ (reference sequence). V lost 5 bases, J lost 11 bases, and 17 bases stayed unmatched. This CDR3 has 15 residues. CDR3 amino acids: CASSARGGGDRKYTF. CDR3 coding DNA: TGTGCCAGCAGCGCCAGAGGAGGGGGCGATCGTAAATACACCTTC.

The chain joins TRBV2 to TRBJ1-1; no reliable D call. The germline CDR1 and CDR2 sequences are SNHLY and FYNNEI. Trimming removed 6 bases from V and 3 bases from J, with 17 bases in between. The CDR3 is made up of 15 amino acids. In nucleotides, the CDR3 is TGTGCCAGCAGACAGTACCTCTTCGCCTACACTGAAGCTTTCTTT. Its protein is CASRQYLFAYTEAFF.

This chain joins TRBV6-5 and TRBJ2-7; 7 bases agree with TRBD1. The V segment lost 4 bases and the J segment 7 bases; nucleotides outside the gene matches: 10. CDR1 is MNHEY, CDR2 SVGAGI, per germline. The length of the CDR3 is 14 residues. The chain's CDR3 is CASSSWTGSNEQYF. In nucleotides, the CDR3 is TGTGCCAGCAGTTCCTGGACAGGCTCGAATGAGCAGTACTTC.

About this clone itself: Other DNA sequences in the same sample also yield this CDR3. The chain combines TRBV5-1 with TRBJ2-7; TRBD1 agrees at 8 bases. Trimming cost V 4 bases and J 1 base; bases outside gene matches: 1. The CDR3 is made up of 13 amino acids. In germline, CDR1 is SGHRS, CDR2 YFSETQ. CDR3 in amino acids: CASSRTGSYEQYF. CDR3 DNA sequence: TGCGCCAGCAGCCGGACAGGGTCCTACGAGCAGTACTTC.

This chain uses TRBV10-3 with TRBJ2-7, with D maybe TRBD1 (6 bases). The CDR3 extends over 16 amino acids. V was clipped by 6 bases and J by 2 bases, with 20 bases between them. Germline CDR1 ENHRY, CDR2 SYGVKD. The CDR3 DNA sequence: TGTGCCATCAGCATCGATTTGGCAGGGGAAACCTACGAGCAGTACTTC. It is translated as CAISIDLAGETYEQYF.

As DNA, the CDR3 is TGTGCCAGCAGTTTAGACAGGGGCGGGCAGCCCCAGCATTTT. Protein product: CASSLDRGGQPQHF. The rearrangement joins TRBV6-1 to TRBJ1-5, with 8 bases that match TRBD1. The CDR3 is 14 amino acids. Germline CDR1 MNHNS, CDR2 SASEGT. V shed 5 bases and J 7 bases; nucleotides not matched to a gene: 7.

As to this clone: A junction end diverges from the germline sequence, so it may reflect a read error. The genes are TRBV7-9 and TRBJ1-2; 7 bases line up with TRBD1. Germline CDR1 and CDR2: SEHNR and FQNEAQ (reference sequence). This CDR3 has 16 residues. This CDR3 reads CAGSPRQGPGNYGYTF. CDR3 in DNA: TGTGCCGGCAGCCCCCGACAGGGCCCTGGAAACTATGGCTACACCTTC.

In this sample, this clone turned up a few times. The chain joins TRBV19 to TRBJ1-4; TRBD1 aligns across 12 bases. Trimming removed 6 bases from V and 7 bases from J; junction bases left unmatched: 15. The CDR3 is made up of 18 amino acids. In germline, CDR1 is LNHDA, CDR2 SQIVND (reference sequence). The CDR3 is CASSRRGTGGGRSEKLFF. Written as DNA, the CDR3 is TGTGCCAGTAGCCGACGAGGGACAGGGGGCGGAAGGAGTGAAAAACTGTTTTTT.

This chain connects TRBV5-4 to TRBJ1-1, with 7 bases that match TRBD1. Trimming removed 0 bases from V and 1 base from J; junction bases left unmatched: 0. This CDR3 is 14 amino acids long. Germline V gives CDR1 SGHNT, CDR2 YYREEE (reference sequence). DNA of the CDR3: TGTGCCAGCAGCTTGGGGGACAGGAACACTGAAGCTTTCTTT. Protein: CASSLGDRNTEAFF.

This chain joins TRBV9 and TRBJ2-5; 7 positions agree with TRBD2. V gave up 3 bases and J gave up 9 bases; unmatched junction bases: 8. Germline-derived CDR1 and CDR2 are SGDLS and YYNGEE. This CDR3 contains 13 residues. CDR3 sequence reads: CASSAGGATPQYF. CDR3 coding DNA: TGTGCCAGCAGCGCGGGGGGTGCGACCCCCCAGTACTTC. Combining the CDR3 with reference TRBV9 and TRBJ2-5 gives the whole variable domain DSGVTQTPKHLITATGQRVTLRCSPRSGDLSVYWYQQSLDQGLQFLIQYYNGEERAKGNILERFSAQQFPDLHSELNLSSLELGDSALYFCASSAGGATPQYFGPGTRLLVL.

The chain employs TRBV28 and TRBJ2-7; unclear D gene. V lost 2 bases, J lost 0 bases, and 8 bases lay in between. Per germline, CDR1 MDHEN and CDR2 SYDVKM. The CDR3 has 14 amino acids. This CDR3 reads CASSLTTLSYEQYF. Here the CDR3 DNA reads TGTGCCAGCAGTTTAACAACCCTCTCCTACGAGCAGTACTTC.

The CDR3 region is CASKSTSGGANEQFF. In nucleotides, the CDR3 is TGTGCCAGCAAATCGACTAGCGGGGGGGCCAATGAGCAGTTCTTC. V and J are TRBV6-4 and TRBJ2-1; 14 bases align to TRBD2. The CDR3 runs to 15 residues. In germline, CDR1 is MRHNA, CDR2 SNTAGT. The junction had 5 bases not matched to a gene; V was cut back by 7 bases and J by 6 bases.

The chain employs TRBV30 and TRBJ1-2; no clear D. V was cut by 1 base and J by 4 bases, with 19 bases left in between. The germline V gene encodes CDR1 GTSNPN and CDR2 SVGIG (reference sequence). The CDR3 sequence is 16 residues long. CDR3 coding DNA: TGTGCCTGGAGTGGAAAAGCGGGAAGCGACGGCTATGGCTACACCTTC. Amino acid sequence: CAWSGKAGSDGYGYTF.